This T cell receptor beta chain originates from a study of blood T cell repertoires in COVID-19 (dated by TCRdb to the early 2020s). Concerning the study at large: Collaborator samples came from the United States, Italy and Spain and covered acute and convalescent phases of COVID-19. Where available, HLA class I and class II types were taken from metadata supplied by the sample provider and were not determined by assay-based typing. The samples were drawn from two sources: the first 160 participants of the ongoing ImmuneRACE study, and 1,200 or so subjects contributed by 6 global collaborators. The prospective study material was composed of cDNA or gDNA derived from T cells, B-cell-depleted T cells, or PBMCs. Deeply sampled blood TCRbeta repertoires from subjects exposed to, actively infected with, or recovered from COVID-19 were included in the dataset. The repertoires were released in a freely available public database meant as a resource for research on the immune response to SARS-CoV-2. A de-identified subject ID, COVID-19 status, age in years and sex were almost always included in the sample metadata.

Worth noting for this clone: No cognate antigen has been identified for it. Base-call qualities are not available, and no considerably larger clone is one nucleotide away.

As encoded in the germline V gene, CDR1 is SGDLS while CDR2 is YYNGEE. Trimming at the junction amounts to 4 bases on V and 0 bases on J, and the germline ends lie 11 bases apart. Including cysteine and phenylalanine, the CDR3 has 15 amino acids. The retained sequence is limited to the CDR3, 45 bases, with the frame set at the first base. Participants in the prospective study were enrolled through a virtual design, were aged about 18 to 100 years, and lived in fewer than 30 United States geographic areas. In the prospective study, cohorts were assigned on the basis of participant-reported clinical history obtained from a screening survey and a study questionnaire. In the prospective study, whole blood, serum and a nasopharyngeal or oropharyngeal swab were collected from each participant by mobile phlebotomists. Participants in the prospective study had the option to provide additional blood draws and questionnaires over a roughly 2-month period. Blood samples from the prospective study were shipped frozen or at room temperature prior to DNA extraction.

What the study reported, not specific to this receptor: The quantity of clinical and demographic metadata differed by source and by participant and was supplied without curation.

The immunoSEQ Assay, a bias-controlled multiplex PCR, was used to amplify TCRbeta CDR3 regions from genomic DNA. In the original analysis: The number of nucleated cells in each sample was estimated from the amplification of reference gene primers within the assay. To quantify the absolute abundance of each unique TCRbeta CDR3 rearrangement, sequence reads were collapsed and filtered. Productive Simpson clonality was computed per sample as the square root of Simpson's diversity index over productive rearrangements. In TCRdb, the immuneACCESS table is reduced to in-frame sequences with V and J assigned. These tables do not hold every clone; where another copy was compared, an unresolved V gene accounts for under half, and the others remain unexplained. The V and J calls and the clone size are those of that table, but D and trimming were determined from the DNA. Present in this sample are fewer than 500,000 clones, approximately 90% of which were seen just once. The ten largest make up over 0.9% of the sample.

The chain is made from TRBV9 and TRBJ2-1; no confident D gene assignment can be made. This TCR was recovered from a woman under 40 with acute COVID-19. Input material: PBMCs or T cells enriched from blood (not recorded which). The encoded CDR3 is CASSPHRVSYNEQFF. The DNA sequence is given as TGTGCCAGCAGCCCCCACCGCGTCTCCTACAATGAGCAGTTCTTC. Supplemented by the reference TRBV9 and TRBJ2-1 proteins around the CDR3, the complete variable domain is DSGVTQTPKHLITATGQRVTLRCSPRSGDLSVYWYQQSLDQGLQFLIQYYNGEERAKGNILERFSAQQFPDLHSELNLSSLELGDSALYFCASSPHRVSYNEQFFGPGTRLTVL.